This TCR beta chain is from a study of blood T cell repertoires in COVID-19. Looking at the study overall: Researchers got acute and convalescent COVID-19 samples from the United States, Italy and Spain.

Each participant's cohort was designated according to participant-reported clinical history. Two negative PCRs, clearance, or symptom resolution characterized the recovered Cohort 3 donors. CDR3 length: 14 amino acids. Trimming stripped 0 bases from V and 6 bases from J, with 9 bases between. Per germline, CDR1 SGHAT and CDR2 FQNNGV. Original handling: Using reference gene primer amplification, nucleated cell counts were estimated. Assay: immunoSEQ multiplex PCR; the TCRdb copy retains only in-frame clones and omits some. V, J and clone size derive from that table, while D and trimming were established from the DNA sequence. Seen here are about 18,000 clones, 88% observed once, and the top ten hold 5%.

This chain links TRBV11-2 with TRBJ1-5; D might be TRBD1 (5 bases). Material for sequencing was PBMCs or T cells enriched from blood (not recorded which). The clonotype was recovered from a woman aged 25 to 45 who had recovered from COVID-19. The CDR3 loop is CASSLDRAGQPQHF. The CDR3, as DNA: TGTGCCAGCAGCTTAGACAGGGCTGGTCAGCCCCAGCATTTT.